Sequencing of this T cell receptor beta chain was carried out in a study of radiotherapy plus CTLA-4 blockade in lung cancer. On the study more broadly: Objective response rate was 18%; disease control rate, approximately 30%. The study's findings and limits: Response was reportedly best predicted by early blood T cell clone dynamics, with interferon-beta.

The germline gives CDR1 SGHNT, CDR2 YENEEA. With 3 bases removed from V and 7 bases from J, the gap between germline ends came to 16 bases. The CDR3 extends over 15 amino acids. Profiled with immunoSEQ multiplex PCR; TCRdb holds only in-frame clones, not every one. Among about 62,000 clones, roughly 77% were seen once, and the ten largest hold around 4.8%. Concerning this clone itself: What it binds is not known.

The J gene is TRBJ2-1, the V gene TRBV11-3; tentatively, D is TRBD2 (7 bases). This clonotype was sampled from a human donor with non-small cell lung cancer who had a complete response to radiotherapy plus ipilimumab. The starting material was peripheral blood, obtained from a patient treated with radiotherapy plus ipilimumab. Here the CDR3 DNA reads TGTGCCAGCAGCTTCTTTGGGGGGGCCGGGAATGAGCAGTTCTTC. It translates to CASSFFGGAGNEQFF.